The 21 T cell receptor beta chains in this list originate from one sample, sequenced in a study of CXCR3-negative and CXCR3-positive naive CD8 T cells. The libraries of TRB cDNA were constructed through 5' RACE using UMI labels. TCRdb re-called the 5' RACE reads, yielding one record per CDR3 amino acid sequence without DNA. This repertoire comprises tens of thousands of distinct CDR3 sequences; its ten largest clones make up around 0.58%. Their antigens remain unidentified. General study points: TRB CDR3 hydrophobicity was greater in CXCR3-positive naive cells than in CXCR3-negative naive cells.

The sequenced material came from naive CXCR3+ CD8+ T cells from blood. Subset defined: CD45RO-CCR7+CD27+CD95- naive CD8+ T cells expressing CXCR3 (TNR3+). These receptor sequences come from a human donor in good health. Some clones in this sample may be carry-over from other donors' samples.

This sequence joins TRBV6-4 and TRBJ2-3; lacking DNA, the TRBD2 call made by TCRdb goes unchecked. The CDR3 length is 15 residues. In germline, CDR1 is MRHNA, CDR2 SNTAGT. The CDR3 region is CASSERGGASDTQYF.

This chain uses TRBV23-1 with TRBJ2-4; the D call from TCRdb, TRBD2, cannot be confirmed without DNA. TRBV23-1 is recorded as an ORF, its role being uncertain. The CDR3 has 16 amino acids. Here the CDR3 reads CASSQSRQGAKNIQYF.

The rearrangement uses TRBV15 and TRBJ2-2; the TCRdb call, TRBD1, lacks DNA for checking. This CDR3 is 17 amino acids long. Germline values: CDR1 LNHNV, CDR2 YYDKDF (reference sequence). CDR3 protein: CATSRDVRGRYTGELFF.

The rearrangement links TRBV15 to TRBJ2-7; TCRdb picks TRBD2, but there is no DNA to check that call. From germline, CDR1 is LNHNV and CDR2 YYDKDF (reference sequence). CDR3 length: 15 amino acids. The CDR3: CATSTVAGGSYEQYF.

V is TRBV6-5 and J is TRBJ2-7; TCRdb calls TRBD1, which cannot be checked without DNA. There are 15 residues in the CDR3. In germline, CDR1 is MNHEY, CDR2 SVGAGI. Here the CDR3 reads CASSPYEGGSDEQYF.

The chain combines TRBV18 with TRBJ1-1; the D gene TCRdb calls, TRBD1, cannot be checked with no DNA. Germline lookup yields CDR1 KGHSH and CDR2 LQKENI. This CDR3 region has 20 residues. The CDR3 sequence: CASSPLKFEGQGNPNTEAFF.

This chain connects TRBV3-1 to TRBJ2-3; TCRdb's D call, TRBD2, is unchecked because there is no DNA. The CDR3 has 15 residues. Germline V lookup: CDR1 LGHDT, CDR2 YNNKEL (reference sequence). The CDR3 spells CASSQDEEGGDTQYF.

The chain recombines TRBV6-5 with TRBJ2-1; TCRdb's D gene call, TRBD2, goes unchecked for lack of DNA. This CDR3 is 17 amino acids long. CDR1 is MNHEY and CDR2 is SVGAGI in the germline V gene. The CDR3 loop reads CASSYGLAGGQYNEQFF.

This chain connects TRBV7-2 to TRBJ2-7. CDR1 is SGHTA, CDR2 FQGNSA, per germline. This CDR3 has 14 amino acids. The CDR3 loop is CASSLDRPTYEQYF.

The V call is TRBV3-1, the J call TRBJ2-1; TCRdb outputs TRBD2, but without DNA this stays unchecked. This CDR3 contains 13 residues. Germline V gene lookup returns CDR1 LGHDT and CDR2 YNNKEL (reference sequence). CDR3 protein: CASSHGPFNEQFF.

The J gene is TRBJ2-3, the V gene TRBV5-6; TCRdb calls TRBD1, which cannot be checked without DNA. Germline V gives CDR1 SGHDT, CDR2 YYEEEE. The CDR3 covers 16 residues. The CDR3 sequence: CASSPPQVAGWDTQYF.

This chain uses TRBV7-9 with TRBJ1-1. CDR1 is SEHNR and CDR2 is FQNEAQ in the germline V gene (reference sequence). The CDR3 is 12 residues long. The CDR3 sequence is CASSLEAGGAFF.

The rearrangement joins TRBV12-3 or TRBV12-4 to TRBJ1-5; TCRdb picks TRBD1, but there is no DNA to check that call. The CDR3 runs 14 residues. The CDR3 sequence: CASSSTGADQPQHF.

The V call is TRBV28, the J call TRBJ2-3; lacking DNA, the TRBD2 call made by TCRdb goes unchecked. The CDR3 is 15 residues long. CDR1 MDHEN and CDR2 SYDVKM come from the germline V gene. CDR3 in amino acids: CASSKAGWSTDTQYF.

V gene TRBV21-1 combines with J gene TRBJ2-7; TCRdb gives TRBD1 as the D gene, but with no DNA this cannot be confirmed. TRBV21-1 is assigned pseudogene status. The CDR3 length is 14 residues. CDR3: CASSPQGEGYEQYF.

J is TRBJ1-3 and V is TRBV5-1. Germline-derived CDR1 and CDR2 are SGHRS and YFSETQ. The CDR3 runs to 16 residues. The chain's CDR3 is CASSLDGPVGGNTIYF.

The rearrangement uses TRBV20-1 and TRBJ2-7; TCRdb's D call of TRBD1 is untestable without DNA. CDR1 and CDR2 from the germline V gene are DFQATT and SNEGSKA (reference sequence). The CDR3 covers 15 residues. This chain's CDR3 is CSASPGTGAPYEQYF.

The chain links TRBV21-1 to TRBJ2-1; lacking DNA, the TRBD1 call made by TCRdb goes unchecked. TRBV21-1 is tagged as a pseudogene. The CDR3 sequence is 14 residues long. Here the CDR3 reads CASSYGQGGDEQFF.

This chain uses TRBV27 with TRBJ2-5; TCRdb proposes TRBD1, but this gene call is untestable without DNA. The CDR3 length is 16 residues. Germline V gene lookup returns CDR1 MNHEY and CDR2 SMNVEV (reference sequence). The CDR3 is CASSGQGVLGQETQYF.

This sequence joins TRBV20-1 and TRBJ2-3; TCRdb lists TRBD1, though no DNA is available to test this call. The V gene's germline CDR1 is DFQATT and CDR2 SNEGSKA (reference sequence). The CDR3 runs to 14 residues. CDR3 residues: CSARDRDRTDTQYF.

The V call is TRBV27, the J call TRBJ2-1; TCRdb's assignment of TRBD2 cannot be checked, as there is no DNA. The CDR3 contains 14 residues. Germline CDR1 reads MNHEY; CDR2 reads SMNVEV (reference sequence). The CDR3 is CASSSGLAGVEQFF.